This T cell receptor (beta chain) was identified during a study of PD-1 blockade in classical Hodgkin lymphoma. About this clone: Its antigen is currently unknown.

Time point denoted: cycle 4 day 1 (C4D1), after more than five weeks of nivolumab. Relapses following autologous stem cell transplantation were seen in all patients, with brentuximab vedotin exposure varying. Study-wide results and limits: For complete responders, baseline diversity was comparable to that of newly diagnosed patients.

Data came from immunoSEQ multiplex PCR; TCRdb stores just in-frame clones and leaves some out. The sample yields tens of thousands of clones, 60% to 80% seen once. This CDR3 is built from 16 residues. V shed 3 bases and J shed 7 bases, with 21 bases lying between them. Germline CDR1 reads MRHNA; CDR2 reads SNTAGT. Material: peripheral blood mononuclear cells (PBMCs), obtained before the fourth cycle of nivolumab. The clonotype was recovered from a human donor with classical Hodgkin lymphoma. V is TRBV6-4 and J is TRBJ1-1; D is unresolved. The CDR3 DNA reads TGTGCCAGCAGTGAATTTAGTCTCTGCTGGCGGTTTGAAGCTTTCTTT. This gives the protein CASSEFSLCWRFEAFF.